The 24 T cell receptor beta chains given below trace back to one sample, sequenced in a study of T cells after yellow fever vaccination (dated by TCRdb to the late 2010s). The intended sense of this specimen's treatment or condition label: live attenuated yellow fever vaccine strain. Library creation used 5' RACE. These reads were obtained on an Illumina NovaSeq 6000. Through fastp at Q25 and MiXCR, TCRdb rebuilt clones from the public reads, retaining in-frame beta chains. Here each entry gathers all rows of one CDR3 protein and keeps the most common genes and DNA. The sample includes 95,000 to 150,000 distinct CDR3 sequences, with under 9% observed a single time. Almost 40% of the sample belongs to the ten largest clones. The sequencing here drew on CD8+ T cells sorted from PBMCs, taken on the day of the yellow fever booster vaccination. These receptors all come from a young man who received the YFV17D yellow fever vaccine.

This clonotype was observed a handful of times. The chain is built from TRBV29-1 and TRBJ2-1; D ambiguous. Trimming cost V 1 base and J 8 bases, with 12 bases left between them. Germline loops: CDR1 SQVTM, CDR2 ANQGSEA. There are 13 residues in the CDR3. The CDR3 DNA follows: TGCAGCGTTGAAGTCCGGTCGTCGTATGAGCAGTTCTTC. This gives the protein CSVEVRSSYEQFF.

In this sample, this clonotype turned up a few times. The chain recombines TRBV28 with TRBJ2-5, with 10 bases fitting TRBD1. CDR3 length: 15 residues. Trimming at V came to 5 bases and at J to 0 bases, leaving 3 bases not matched to a gene. The V gene's germline CDR1 is MDHEN and CDR2 SYDVKM. Here the CDR3 DNA reads TGTGCCAGCAGTACGGGGACAGGGGACCAAGAGACCCAGTACTTC. Residues: CASSTGTGDQETQYF.

This clonotype has a handful of counts. The CDR3 here is CASSAKTPSYEQYF. Written as DNA, the CDR3 is TGTGCCAGCAGCGCTAAGACCCCCTCCTACGAGCAGTACTTC. The J gene is TRBJ2-7, the V gene TRBV11-1; no reliable D call. Germline V CDR1 and CDR2: SGHAT, FQDESV (reference sequence). The CDR3 has 14 residues. V gave up 5 bases and J gave up 0 bases, with 11 bases separating them.

The sample holds a few counts of this clonotype. The genes are TRBV5-4 and TRBJ2-7; D is perhaps TRBD1 (5 bases). Per germline, CDR1 SGHNT and CDR2 YYREEE (reference sequence). The CDR3 extends over 20 amino acids. The V gene lost 0 bases and the J gene lost 12 bases, with 37 bases spanning the gap. CDR3 nucleotides: TGTGCCAGCAGCTTGGAGACAGAGAGCTATAACCCATTACAAGACGTGGATCCGTACTTC. Translated, it gives CASSLETESYNPLQDVDPYF.

The chain combines TRBV20-1 with TRBJ2-7, with a weak D call TRBD1 (6 bases). The ends were cut back, 5 bases at V and 2 bases at J, with 10 bases in the middle. The CDR3 totals 12 residues. Germline CDR1 reads DFQATT; CDR2 reads SNEGSKA (reference sequence). Here the CDR3 DNA reads TGCAGTGCTGGGGGCGACGCCTACGAGCAGTACGTC. Protein: CSAGGDAYEQYV.

A few counts support this clonotype. J is TRBJ2-3 and V is TRBV4-3; maybe TRBD2 (5 bases). Germline assignment: CDR1 LGHNA and CDR2 YSLEER. Trimming cost V 1 base and J 6 bases, with 14 bases left between them. CDR3 length: 15 amino acids. CDR3 in DNA: TGCGCCAGCAGCCAAGTGAGGGAAGTTGGCGATACGCAGTATTTT. It encodes CASSQVREVGDTQYF.

The chain uses TRBV4-1 and TRBJ2-2; no firm D call. This CDR3 comprises 14 residues. CDR1 and CDR2 from the germline V gene are MGHRA and YSYEKL. V lost 1 base to trimming and J lost 8 bases, with 11 bases between them. CDR3 protein: CASSQVRLSGELFF. The CDR3 bases are TGCGCCAGCAGCCAAGTACGGTTATCAGGGGAGCTGTTTTTT.

Only a few counts were recorded for this clonotype. V usage is TRBV4-3 and J usage is TRBJ2-2; weak D call: TRBD2 (5 bases). In germline, CDR1 is LGHNA, CDR2 YSLEER. The CDR3 runs 15 residues. The ends were cut back, 0 bases at V and 5 bases at J, with 10 bases in the middle. The CDR3 protein is CASSQDGLPTGELFF. Here the CDR3 DNA reads TGCGCCAGCAGCCAAGATGGACTTCCGACCGGGGAGCTGTTTTTT.

This clonotype was observed a handful of times. The chain has TRBV20-1 and TRBJ2-1; no reliable D call. Deletions cut 5 bases from V and 8 bases from J, with 25 bases between. The germline V gene encodes CDR1 DFQATT and CDR2 SNEGSKA (reference sequence). The CDR3 covers 16 residues. The CDR3 region has the DNA TGCAGTGCTGGGGATCCAAAAGACATGAATGGCTATGAGCAGTTCTTC. It translates to CSAGDPKDMNGYEQFF.

The chain couples TRBV12-3 or TRBV12-4 to TRBJ2-2; 7 bases line up with TRBD1. Trimming took 10 bases from V and 0 from J; bases not matched to a gene: 11. This CDR3 has 16 residues. CDR3 amino acids: CAITQGTGANTGELFF. In DNA, the CDR3 is TGTGCCATTACCCAGGGCACAGGGGCGAACACCGGGGAGCTGTTTTTT.

For this clonotype: This may be a read error: a much more frequent sequence differs by one nucleotide. The chain joins TRBV6-5 to TRBJ2-3; D unresolved. Per the germline V gene, CDR1 is MNHEY and CDR2 is SVGAGI. The CDR3 has 13 amino acids. Trimming removed 1 base from V and 0 bases from J, with 2 bases in between. The CDR3: CASSYFSTDTQYF. In DNA form, the CDR3 reads TGTGCCAGCAGTTACTTCAGCACAGATACGCAGTATTTT.

The chain uses TRBV4-1 and TRBJ1-4, with 7 bases identical to TRBD1. The CDR3 consists of 17 residues. Losses at the gene ends were 3 bases for V and 7 bases for J; bases not matched to a gene: 14. The germline V gene has CDR1 MGHRA and CDR2 YSYEKL. DNA of the CDR3: TGCGCCAGCAGCCAGAGTACTGGGACAGCTTATCTTGAAAAACTGTTTTTT. This encodes CASSQSTGTAYLEKLFF.

This clonotype appeared many times. CDR3 bases: TGTGCCAGCAGCGCCGGAGACAGACCCCGGGCAGATACGCAGTATTTT. Protein: CASSAGDRPRADTQYF. The rearrangement uses TRBV7-9 and TRBJ2-3; D may be TRBD1 (5 bases). This CDR3 has 16 amino acids. The germline gives CDR1 SEHNR, CDR2 FQNEAQ (reference sequence). Trimming took 5 bases from V and 4 from J, leaving 19 bases between them. Drawing the rest from reference TRBV7-9 and TRBJ2-3, the complete variable domain is DTGVSQNPRHKITKRGQNVTFRCDPISEHNRLYWYRQTLGQGPEFLTYFQNEAQLEKSRLLSDRFSAERPKGSFSTLEIQRTEQGDSAMYLCASSAGDRPRADTQYFGPGTRLTVL.

This clonotype was found a few times. The J gene is TRBJ2-5, the V gene TRBV10-3; D unresolved. This CDR3 spans 13 amino acids. Trimming shortened V by 3 bases and J by 5 bases, and 10 bases separated the two germline ends. Germline loops: CDR1 ENHRY, CDR2 SYGVKD. The CDR3 sequence is CAISDARMETQYF. CDR3 DNA sequence: TGTGCCATCAGTGATGCCAGGATGGAGACCCAGTACTTC.

The rearrangement joins TRBV14 to TRBJ1-1, with D uncertain. V was pared by 3 bases and J by 10 bases, with 18 bases between. The CDR3 has 14 amino acids. Per the germline V gene, CDR1 is SGHDN and CDR2 is FVKESK. CDR3 nucleotide sequence: TGTGCCAGCAGCCAGATTTCCCCCTTGGTAGGAGCTTTCTTT. Amino acid sequence: CASSQISPLVGAFF.

The CDR3 sequence is CASSLVLAGVDNEQFF. The CDR3 nucleotides are TGTGCCAGCAGCTTGGTTCTGGCGGGGGTAGACAATGAGCAGTTCTTC. The chain joins TRBV5-5 to TRBJ2-1, with TRBD2 matching 7 bases. J was trimmed by 5 bases and V by 0 bases; bases with no gene match: 8. CDR1 and CDR2 from the germline V gene are SGHKS and YYEKEE (reference sequence). The CDR3 consists of 16 residues.

The chain recombines TRBV4-3 with TRBJ1-1; D not certain. Trimming removed 1 base from V and 1 base from J, with 7 bases in between. Looked up from germline, CDR1 is LGHNA and CDR2 is YSLEER. CDR3 length equals 14 residues. The chain's CDR3 is CASSQVVGNTEAFF. Written as DNA, the CDR3 is TGCGCCAGCAGCCAAGTGGTAGGGAACACTGAAGCTTTCTTT.

In its sample, this clonotype was seen a few times. The genes are TRBV7-8 and TRBJ2-2; D may be TRBD1 (5 bases). The CDR3 sequence is 13 residues long. CDR1 and CDR2 from the germline V gene are SGHVS and FQNEAQ. Trimming removed 5 bases from V and 7 bases from J, with 11 bases in between. This chain's CDR3 is CASSPGHGGELFF. In nucleotides, the CDR3 is TGTGCCAGCAGCCCAGGGCACGGCGGGGAGCTGTTTTTT.

This sequence joins TRBV12-3 or TRBV12-4 and TRBJ1-2; no reliable D call. V was clipped by 4 bases and J by 4 bases, with 10 bases between them. The CDR3 covers 13 residues. The CDR3, as DNA: TGTGCCAGCAGTTATTTACAGTCCTATGGCTACACCTTC. Protein sequence: CASSYLQSYGYTF.

This clonotype was seen more than once but under ten times. The J gene is TRBJ1-5, the V gene TRBV6-5, with 9 bases fitting TRBD1. CDR3 size: 15 residues. Germline lookup yields CDR1 MNHEY and CDR2 SVGAGI. Trimming took 5 bases from V and 1 from J; bases not matched to a gene: 3. For the CDR3, the DNA is TGTGCCAGCAGTATCGGACAGGGGAGCAATCAGCCCCAGCATTTT. Translated, it gives CASSIGQGSNQPQHF.

The sample holds a few counts of this clonotype. CDR3 nucleotides: TGTGCCAGCGGGGTCTCGGGGTACACTGAAGCTTTCTTT. It specifies CASGVSGYTEAFF. The V gene is TRBV14, the J gene TRBJ1-1; D gene unclear. The CDR3 has 13 amino acids. Trimming removed 8 bases at V and 3 bases at J, with 13 bases between. CDR1 and CDR2 from the germline V gene are SGHDN and FVKESK.

The table lists this clonotype with a few counts. J is TRBJ2-7 and V is TRBV13; TRBD1 matches at 9 bases. Losses at the gene ends were 6 bases for V and 4 bases for J; bases not matched to a gene: 7. This CDR3 has 14 residues. Per the germline V gene, CDR1 is PRHDT and CDR2 is FYEKMQ (reference sequence). CDR3 loop: CASSHQTGGYEQYV. The DNA of the CDR3 is TGTGCCAGCAGTCATCAGACAGGGGGATACGAGCAGTACGTC.

This clonotype was detected many times. The gene calls are TRBV9 and TRBJ2-7; a possible D gene is TRBD2 (6 bases). V was clipped by 0 bases and J by 6 bases, with 10 bases between them. Germline V CDR1 and CDR2: SGDLS, YYNGEE. The CDR3 has 13 amino acids. The CDR3 sequence: CASSVVLGGEQYF. The CDR3 DNA sequence: TGTGCCAGCAGCGTAGTCCTCGGGGGCGAGCAGTACTTC.

In regard to this clonotype: One junction end does not reproduce the germline sequence, and a read error may be involved. This chain's CDR3 is CASSYSRGRNKEQFF. The CDR3 region has the DNA TGTGCCAGCAGTTACTCGCGGGGGAGAAACAAAGAGCAGTTCTTC. The gene calls are TRBV6-5 and TRBJ2-1; 7 bases fit TRBD2. Germline V gives CDR1 MNHEY, CDR2 SVGAGI. The CDR3 sequence is 15 residues long.